These 28 T cell receptor beta chains share one sample of origin, sequenced in a study of T cell changes during pregnancy in multiple sclerosis. Assay: immunoSEQ multiplex PCR; the TCRdb copy retains only in-frame clones and omits some. The top ten clones hold approximately 6.7% of a sample with roughly 38,000 clones, more than 70% of them seen once. Material: CD8+ T cells from peripheral blood mononuclear cells, obtained in the third trimester of pregnancy. These receptors all stem from a female donor with multiple sclerosis, enrolled in a pregnancy study.

This chain links TRBV27 with TRBJ2-2, with D unclear. Trimming removed 6 bases at V and 6 bases at J, with 8 bases between. CDR3 size: 12 residues. Per the germline V gene, CDR1 is MNHEY and CDR2 is SMNVEV (reference sequence). The CDR3 bases are TGTGCCAGCAGGTATTCAGCCGGGGAGCTGTTTTTT. This gives the protein CASRYSAGELFF.

In its sample, this clone was seen many times. V is TRBV30 and J is TRBJ2-2; 13 bases line up with TRBD2. Germline CDR1 GTSNPN, CDR2 SVGIG (reference sequence). The CDR3 runs 15 residues. V shed 0 bases, J shed 6 bases, and the junction held 1 base outside the gene matches. CDR3 sequence reads: CAWSVLAGGPGELFF. The CDR3 DNA reads TGTGCCTGGAGTGTACTAGCGGGGGGGCCCGGGGAGCTGTTTTTT.

The chain recombines TRBV19 with TRBJ1-5, with TRBD1 as a possible D gene (5 bases). The CDR3 sequence is 15 residues long. The V gene's germline CDR1 is LNHDA and CDR2 SQIVND (reference sequence). The V and J ends lost 0 bases and 7 bases respectively, with 13 bases between them. The DNA of the CDR3 is TGTGCCAGTAGTATAGACAGGGAGGGATGGCAGCCCCAGCATTTT. Its translation is CASSIDREGWQPQHF. Full variable domain (rest looked up from reference TRBV19 and TRBJ1-5): DGGITQSPKYLFRKEGQNVTLSCEQNLNHDAMYWYRQDPGQGLRLIYYSQIVNDFQKGDIAEGYSVSREKKESFPLTVTSAQKNPTAFYLCASSIDREGWQPQHFGDGTRLSIL.

This chain links TRBV6-6 with TRBJ2-3; the match to TRBD1 covers 9 bases. The CDR3 totals 16 residues. Trimming at V came to 5 bases and at J to 6 bases, leaving 12 bases not matched to a gene. From germline, CDR1 is MNHNY and CDR2 SVGAGI (reference sequence). Here the CDR3 DNA reads TGTGCCAGCAGTGTACGGACAGGGGCGTTGTCGGATACGCAGTATTTT. Its protein product is CASSVRTGALSDTQYF.

The chain employs TRBV9 and TRBJ2-2; D is unclear. Between the trimmed V and J ends, which lost 0 bases and 0 bases, there was a span of 12 bases. The CDR3 extends over 17 amino acids. CDR1 SGDLS and CDR2 YYNGEE come from the germline V gene. CDR3 amino acids: CASSVDESTANTGELFF. The CDR3 region has the DNA TGTGCCAGCAGCGTAGATGAATCCACTGCGAACACCGGGGAGCTGTTTTTT.

CDR3 coding DNA: TGCGCCAGCAGCCAAGGAGATAGCGGGGGGCCCGATGAGCAGTTCTTC. Encoded protein: CASSQGDSGGPDEQFF. The chain is built from TRBV4-1 and TRBJ2-1, with 10 bases lining up with TRBD2. The CDR3 has 16 amino acids. Germline V gene data show CDR1 as MGHRA and CDR2 as YSYEKL. V was clipped by 1 base and J by 8 bases; unmatched bases: 8.

This chain uses TRBV6-4 with TRBJ2-3, with TRBD1 matching 8 bases. The CDR3 is 16 amino acids. The ends lost 3 bases at V and 1 base at J; junction bases unmatched: 6. Germline CDR1 and CDR2: MRHNA and SNTAGT. CDR3 amino acids: CASSDSPGQGTDTQYF. DNA of the CDR3: TGTGCCAGCAGTGATTCGCCGGGACAGGGCACAGATACGCAGTATTTT.

CDR3 nucleotide sequence: TGCGCCAGCAGCCAAGATCCGGGGAGAGGCGGGGAGCTGTTTTTT. Its translation is CASSQDPGRGGELFF. V gene TRBV4-1 combines with J gene TRBJ2-2; TRBD2 might be the D (5 bases). This CDR3 has 15 amino acids. Germline CDR1 and CDR2: MGHRA and YSYEKL. V shed 0 bases and J shed 7 bases, with 12 bases lying between them.

The chain carries TRBV28 and TRBJ1-2; weak D call: TRBD1 (6 bases). The CDR3 loop spans 18 amino acids. Germline V lookup: CDR1 MDHEN, CDR2 SYDVKM. Trimming left V 6 bases short and J 6 bases short, with 29 bases between. CDR3 region: CASSSPQNPGGTGNGYTF. In DNA form, the CDR3 reads TGTGCCAGCAGCTCACCCCAGAATCCGGGGGGCACGGGGAATGGCTACACCTTC.

The chain employs TRBV7-2 and TRBJ2-3, with D possibly matching TRBD1 (5 bases). Germline V CDR1 and CDR2: SGHTA, FQGNSA. The CDR3 length is 15 residues. V was trimmed by 3 bases and J by 1 base, leaving 11 bases between them. In DNA form, the CDR3 reads TGTGCCAGCAGCTTTAAGGGGCGAGGCACAGATACGCAGTATTTT. Amino acid sequence: CASSFKGRGTDTQYF.

The chain links TRBV5-6 to TRBJ2-1; 12 bases match TRBD2. CDR1 is SGHDT, CDR2 YYEEEE, per germline. The CDR3 length is 15 residues. V lost 4 bases and J lost 3; bases outside the gene matches: 2. As DNA, the CDR3 is TGTGCCAGCAGCCAGGGACTAGCGGGCTACAATGAGCAGTTCTTC. Protein sequence: CASSQGLAGYNEQFF.

V is TRBV7-2 and J is TRBJ2-7, with D possibly being TRBD2 (7 bases). CDR3 length: 15 amino acids. The V end was cut by 1 base, the J end by 3 bases, with 13 bases between. Germline CDR1 and CDR2: SGHTA and FQGNSA. CDR3 nucleotide sequence: TGTGCCAGCAGCTTAGAGGCGGGGGCAAGCTACGAGCAGTACTTC. Translation: CASSLEAGASYEQYF.

The chain couples TRBV5-1 to TRBJ1-6; TRBD1 is a possible D gene (5 bases). In germline, CDR1 is SGHRS, CDR2 YFSETQ. The CDR3 spans 18 residues. V was cut by 4 bases and J by 0 bases, with 17 bases left in between. The DNA of the CDR3 is TGCGCCAGCAGCCTATCGAGACAGCCGAGCTCCTATAATTCACCCCTCCACTTT. As protein: CASSLSRQPSSYNSPLHF.

The rearrangement joins TRBV5-1 to TRBJ2-5, with 8 bases fitting TRBD2. The end of the DNA fits TRBJ2-7 better, so the J call may be wrong. The CDR3 loop spans 16 amino acids. The germline V gene encodes CDR1 SGHRS and CDR2 YFSETQ. CDR3 in DNA: TGCGCCAGCAGCTTAGAGAGCGGGGGTCTCCCCTACGAGCAGTACTTC. Its protein product is CASSLESGGLPYEQYF.

The genes are TRBV18 and TRBJ1-2; no reliable D call. V shed 3 bases and J shed 4 bases, with 9 bases lying between them. The CDR3 covers 13 residues. Germline V CDR1 and CDR2: KGHSH, LQKENI. The CDR3 DNA is TGTGCCAGCTCACCTGCAGGACTCTATGGCTACACCTTC. Protein: CASSPAGLYGYTF. The whole variable domain, remainder taken from reference TRBV18 and TRBJ1-2, is NAGVMQNPRHLVRRRGQEARLRCSPMKGHSHVYWYRQLPEEGLKFMVYLQKENIIDESGMPKERFSAEFPKEGPSILRIQQVVRGDSAAYFCASSPAGLYGYTFGSGTRLTVV.

CDR3 bases: TGTGCCATCCCACCAAGTGGGGGCGTGGAGACCCAGTACTTC. Amino acids: CAIPPSGGVETQYF. This chain joins TRBV6-4 and TRBJ2-5, with D tentatively TRBD1 (6 bases). Between the trimmed V and J ends, which lost 10 bases and 5 bases, there was a span of 20 bases. The CDR3 has 14 residues. From germline, CDR1 is MRHNA and CDR2 SNTAGT.

The rearrangement joins TRBV15 to TRBJ2-5; 7 bases line up with TRBD1. J lost 0 bases, V lost 3 bases, and 16 bases had no gene match. CDR3 length: 19 residues. CDR1 is LNHNV, CDR2 YYDKDF, per germline (reference sequence). In nucleotides, the CDR3 is TGTGCCACCAGCAGTGGTTCGGGGACAGATTTCGTGTACCAAGAGACCCAGTACTTC. This codes for CATSSGSGTDFVYQETQYF.

The genes are TRBV4-1 and TRBJ2-3; 10 positions match TRBD1. Germline assignment: CDR1 MGHRA and CDR2 YSYEKL. Losses at the gene ends were 4 bases for V and 2 bases for J; bases not matched to a gene: 0. The CDR3 spans 14 residues. CDR3 region: CASSRQGATDTQYF. Written as DNA, the CDR3 is TGCGCCAGCAGCCGACAGGGGGCCACAGATACGCAGTATTTT.

The chain carries TRBV4-1 and TRBJ1-4; no clear D. Deletions cut 0 bases from V and 12 bases from J, with 11 bases between. CDR3 length equals 13 residues. The germline gives CDR1 MGHRA, CDR2 YSYEKL. This CDR3 reads CASSQEWRYELFF. As DNA, the CDR3 is TGCGCCAGCAGCCAAGAATGGAGATACGAACTGTTTTTT.

This clone was counted a few times. The chain combines TRBV7-8 with TRBJ1-1; D is undetermined. The length of the CDR3 is 14 residues. V gave up 1 base and J gave up 2 bases, with 8 bases separating them. Germline CDR1 reads SGHVS; CDR2 reads FQNEAQ. The CDR3 protein is CASSLDGSNTEAFF. In DNA, the CDR3 is TGTGCCAGCAGCTTAGATGGGAGCAACACTGAAGCTTTCTTT.

The chain employs TRBV2 and TRBJ2-2; 11 positions match TRBD1. The germline gives CDR1 SNHLY, CDR2 FYNNEI. The CDR3 loop spans 16 amino acids. Losses at the gene ends were 10 bases for V and 6 bases for J; bases not matched to a gene: 13. CDR3 amino acids: CAIDRPDRGRPGELFF. The DNA of the CDR3 is TGTGCCATCGACCGCCCGGACAGGGGGCGCCCCGGGGAGCTGTTTTTT.

The chain employs TRBV7-6 and TRBJ2-2, with 10 bases lining up with TRBD1. The CDR3 totals 15 residues. Germline lookup yields CDR1 SGHVS and CDR2 FNYEAQ. V lost 3 bases, J lost 4 bases, and 2 bases stayed unmatched. The DNA of the CDR3 is TGTGCCAGCAGCTTGGGACAGGGGATCACCGGGGAGCTGTTTTTT. It translates to CASSLGQGITGELFF.

The rearrangement links TRBV9 to TRBJ2-1, with a tentative D call TRBD1 (5 bases). With 0 bases removed from V and 9 bases from J, the gap between germline ends came to 10 bases. The CDR3 runs to 13 residues. The germline V gene encodes CDR1 SGDLS and CDR2 YYNGEE. CDR3 protein: CASSVVSGREQFF. The CDR3 DNA is TGTGCCAGCAGCGTAGTTTCAGGGCGTGAGCAGTTCTTC. Variable domain in full (rest from reference TRBV9 and TRBJ2-1): DSGVTQTPKHLITATGQRVTLRCSPRSGDLSVYWYQQSLDQGLQFLIQYYNGEERAKGNILERFSAQQFPDLHSELNLSSLELGDSALYFCASSVVSGREQFFGPGTRLTVL.

The chain recombines TRBV7-9 with TRBJ2-1; the match to TRBD1 covers 7 bases. Germline lookup yields CDR1 SEHNR and CDR2 FQNEAQ (reference sequence). This CDR3 spans 12 amino acids. Losses at the gene ends were 5 bases for V and 9 bases for J; bases not matched to a gene: 4. The CDR3 reads CASSVQGSEQFF. CDR3 DNA: TGTGCCAGCAGCGTACAGGGGAGTGAGCAGTTCTTC.

The chain uses TRBV28 and TRBJ2-3; no firm D call. CDR1 is MDHEN, CDR2 SYDVKM, per germline. The length of the CDR3 is 13 residues. Trimming shortened V by 6 bases and J by 0 bases, and 7 bases separated the two germline ends. CDR3: CASRSRSTDTQYF. CDR3 coding DNA: TGTGCCAGCAGGTCCAGGAGCACAGATACGCAGTATTTT.

This chain joins TRBV9 and TRBJ2-6; D is perhaps TRBD2 (6 bases). The germline V gene encodes CDR1 SGDLS and CDR2 YYNGEE. Trimming cost V 4 bases and J 0 bases, with 14 bases left between them. This CDR3 is built from 17 residues. The CDR3 DNA sequence: TGTGCCAGCAGCCTCGGACTATTCCCCTCTGGGGCCAACGTCCTGACTTTC. Translated: CASSLGLFPSGANVLTF.

This sequence joins TRBV27 and TRBJ1-1; weak D call: TRBD1 (5 bases). Per germline, CDR1 MNHEY and CDR2 SMNVEV (reference sequence). The CDR3 loop spans 16 amino acids. Trimming shortened V by 5 bases and J by 0 bases, and 16 bases separated the two germline ends. CDR3 in amino acids: CASSPSAGLLNTEAFF. CDR3 in DNA: TGTGCCAGCAGTCCCTCCGCGGGACTCTTGAACACTGAAGCTTTCTTT.

This clone was seen a few times. The chain joins TRBV6-1 to TRBJ1-6; D is unclear. The CDR3 is 13 residues long. In germline, CDR1 is MNHNS, CDR2 SASEGT. V lost 5 bases and J lost 7, with 9 bases in between. The CDR3 is CASSIFLNSPLHF. Written as DNA, the CDR3 is TGTGCCAGCAGTATCTTCCTAAATTCACCCCTCCACTTT.